One sample yielded the 7 T cell receptor beta chains listed below, sequenced in a study of T cell responses to AZD1222 COVID-19 vaccine. Repertoires were generated with immunoSEQ multiplex PCR, while TCRdb's copy carries only in-frame clones and drops some. The sample contains some 150,000 clones, around 93% of which appear only once. The sample in question was peripheral blood, obtained on day 0 of AZD1222 vaccination. The receptors here all came from an adult in good health.

The CDR3 DNA is TGTGCCTGGAGTGTAGCAGCCGGGGGGATTGGGAACTATGGCTACACCTTC. Protein product: CAWSVAAGGIGNYGYTF. V usage is TRBV30 and J usage is TRBJ1-2; maybe TRBD1 (5 bases). Germline assignment: CDR1 GTSNPN and CDR2 SVGIG (reference sequence). This CDR3 spans 17 amino acids. Trimming pared 0 bases from V and 2 bases from J, leaving 19 bases between. Full variable domain (rest looked up from reference TRBV30 and TRBJ1-2): SQTIHQWPATLVQPVGSPLSLECTVEGTSNPNLYWYRQAAGRGLQLLFYSVGIGQISSEVPQNLSASRPQDRQFILSSKKLLLSDSGFYLCAWSVAAGGIGNYGYTFGSGTRLTVV.

This rearrangement joins TRBV5-4 to TRBJ1-2; 8 nucleotides agree with TRBD1. Germline loops: CDR1 SGHNT, CDR2 YYREEE (reference sequence). Unmatched junction bases numbered 10, after V lost 4 bases and J lost 8 bases. The CDR3 covers 14 residues. CDR3 DNA sequence: TGTGCCAGCAGCCCAGGACAGGGCCGACTCGGCTACACCTTC. It encodes CASSPGQGRLGYTF.

This clone was seen once. The chain uses TRBV6-5 and TRBJ1-2; the D is unclear. Germline V gene sequence: CDR1 MNHEY, CDR2 SVGAGI. V was trimmed by 6 bases and J by 3 bases, leaving 8 bases between them. This CDR3 comprises 12 residues. CDR3 amino acids: CASRGYDYGYTF. CDR3 DNA sequence: TGTGCCAGCAGGGGGTATGACTATGGCTACACCTTC.

The chain joins TRBV2 to TRBJ2-7; perhaps TRBD2 as D (6 bases). Germline lookup yields CDR1 SNHLY and CDR2 FYNNEI. The CDR3 contains 14 residues. The ends were cut back, 5 bases at V and 4 bases at J, with 15 bases in the middle. CDR3 bases: TGTGCCAGCAGTCTTGCGGGGTCCGCTTACGAGCAGTACTTC. Protein: CASSLAGSAYEQYF. The whole variable domain, remainder taken from reference TRBV2 and TRBJ2-7, is EPEVTQTPSHQVTQMGQEVILRCVPISNHLYFYWYRQILGQKVEFLVSFYNNEISEKSEIFDDQFSVERPDGSNFTLKIRSTKLEDSAMYFCASSLAGSAYEQYFGPGTRLTVT.

The CDR3 sequence: CASSLGVNTEAFF. CDR3 DNA sequence: TGTGCCAGCAGCTTGGGCGTTAACACTGAAGCTTTCTTT. J is TRBJ1-1 and V is TRBV5-5; D gene ambiguous. Germline CDR1 reads SGHKS; CDR2 reads YYEKEE (reference sequence). Trimming stripped 0 bases from V and 2 bases from J, with 5 bases between. This CDR3 contains 13 residues.

The V gene is TRBV6-5, the J gene TRBJ2-5, with unresolved D. V gave up 7 bases and J gave up 4 bases, with 7 bases separating them. CDR3 size: 11 residues. Per the germline V gene, CDR1 is MNHEY and CDR2 is SVGAGI. CDR3 region: CASTLIETQYF. The CDR3 DNA is TGTGCCAGCACCTTGATAGAGACCCAGTACTTC.

The chain joins TRBV18 to TRBJ2-7, with a possible D match to TRBD1 (6 bases). The CDR3 is made up of 14 amino acids. From germline, CDR1 is KGHSH and CDR2 LQKENI. V lost 0 bases to trimming and J lost 8 bases, with 14 bases between them. In DNA, the CDR3 is TGTGCCAGCTCACCACCGGACAGCCCACGAAAGCAGTACTTC. Its protein is CASSPPDSPRKQYF.